This TCR beta chain was identified during a study of shared clonotypes between healthy human individuals. The CDR3 totals 15 residues. The germline V gene encodes CDR1 GTSNPN and CDR2 SVGIG (reference sequence). V shed 3 bases and J shed 1 base, with 15 bases lying between them. DNA at about 200 ng, about 30,000 T cell genomes, went into sorted-subset replicate PCRs. Here immunoSEQ multiplex PCR was the method, and the copy in TCRdb shows in-frame clones only, minus some. The sample holds about 2,200,000 clones, 85% to 95% seen once. As for this clone: Its antigen remains unidentified.

In the naive CD8 group, cells lacked CD45RO and were positively selected for CCR7, so terminally differentiated effector memory CD45RA+ cells were left out. Donors comprised only Caucasian adults living in Nashville, Tennessee. Study-wide results and caveats: Across a handful of donors, naive CD4 shared approximately 4.5%, naive CD8 around 4%, memory CD4 approximately 2.5%, memory CD8 around 0.36%.

Sequencing was done on a sample of naive CD8+ T cells from PBMCs. The origin of this receptor is a man aged 18 to 35 in good health. Some clones in this sample may be carry-over from other donors' samples. The chain combines TRBV30 with TRBJ2-5; no definite D call. CDR3 bases: TGTGCCTGGAGGGGCAGAACAGCGATCCAAGAGACCCAGTACTTC. Its translation is CAWRGRTAIQETQYF.